Shown below are 24 T cell receptor beta chains from a single sample sequenced in a study of vaccination and CD4 T cells after COVID-19. Cultured CD4+ T-cell DNA underwent Oncomine TCR Beta short-read sequencing. MiXCR, applied by TCRdb to the PCR reads, yields one record per CDR3 protein. The sample includes about 12,000 distinct CDR3 sequences, about three fifths of them seen just once. Treatment specified: approximately 9-day PBMC culture with coronavirus spike peptide pools or control peptides (ViraFEST assay). Their cognate antigens are unknown. The sample comprised CD4+ T cells from blood, cultured in vitro. These TCRs come from a human donor who had recovered from COVID-19.

The rearrangement links TRBV7-9 to TRBJ1-1, with D possibly matching TRBD1 (5 bases). The CDR3 is 15 amino acids. Trimming stripped 3 bases from V and 8 bases from J, with 19 bases between. Germline assignment: CDR1 SEHNR and CDR2 FQNEAQ (reference sequence). Written as DNA, the CDR3 is TGTGCCAGCAGCTTGTGGACAATTGGAGTTGCAGAAGCTTTCTTT. Amino acids: CASSLWTIGVAEAFF.

The chain combines TRBV12-3 or TRBV12-4 with TRBJ2-3; 7 nucleotides match TRBD2. The CDR3 has 13 amino acids. CDR3 coding DNA: TGTGCTGATGGGGAGGGCCTGAGAGATACGCAGTATTTT. Amino acids: CADGEGLRDTQYF.

The rearrangement joins TRBV11-2 to TRBJ2-7; D is undetermined. Germline V CDR1 and CDR2: SGHAT, FQNNGV. The CDR3 runs to 12 residues. V lost 4 bases and J 4 bases, leaving 8 bases between the germline ends. The CDR3 nucleotides are TGTGCCAGCAGCTCCTTGCGGTACGAGCAGTACTTC. It is translated as CASSSLRYEQYF.

The V and J genes are TRBV2 and TRBJ1-2, with a weak D call TRBD1 (6 bases). The CDR3 is 12 amino acids. Trimming stripped 6 bases from V and 4 bases from J, with 9 bases between. The germline CDR1 and CDR2 sequences are SNHLY and FYNNEI. The CDR3 nucleotides are TGTGCCAGCAGGGACAGCCTCTATGGCTACACCTTC. It encodes CASRDSLYGYTF.

The rearrangement uses TRBV2 and TRBJ2-1, with 10 bases fitting TRBD2. Trimming removed 1 base from V and 6 bases from J; junction bases left unmatched: 6. Germline CDR1 is SNHLY and CDR2 is FYNNEI. This CDR3 is built from 16 residues. The CDR3 nucleotides are TGTGCCAGCAGTGAAGGGGTGGTAGCGGGAGGCAATGAGCAGTTCTTC. Encoded protein: CASSEGVVAGGNEQFF.

V and J are TRBV6-2 or TRBV6-3 and TRBJ2-3; TRBD2 agrees at 10 bases. CDR1 and CDR2 (germline): MNHEY, SVGEGT. The CDR3 has 14 amino acids. Unmatched junction bases numbered 2, after V lost 6 bases and J lost 2 bases. CDR3 sequence (DNA): TGTGCCAGCAGGACTAGCGGGTTCACAGATACGCAGTATTTT. As protein: CASRTSGFTDTQYF.

The genes are TRBV28 and TRBJ1-1, with a tentative D call TRBD1 (6 bases). Germline values: CDR1 MDHEN, CDR2 SYDVKM. There are 16 residues in the CDR3. The V end lost 4 bases, the J end lost 5 bases, and 20 bases lay between the germline ends. The CDR3 here is CASSSPGTFYETEAFF. The CDR3 DNA reads as TGTGCCAGCAGTTCCCCCGGGACATTTTATGAGACTGAAGCTTTCTTT.

The J gene is TRBJ1-6, the V gene TRBV28, with a possible D match to TRBD1 (5 bases). The ends were cut back, 7 bases at V and 10 bases at J, with 17 bases in the middle. Germline-derived CDR1 and CDR2 are MDHEN and SYDVKM. The length of the CDR3 is 14 residues. The CDR3 here is CASKDTPRGSPLHF. Written as DNA, the CDR3 is TGTGCCAGCAAAGACACCCCTCGGGGCTCACCCCTCCACTTT.

The chain has TRBV15 and TRBJ2-4; D is perhaps TRBD2 (7 bases). There are 15 residues in the CDR3. The V and J ends lost 0 bases and 8 bases respectively, with 14 bases between them. CDR1 is LNHNV and CDR2 is YYDKDF in the germline V gene (reference sequence). CDR3 region: CATSRDGGGSDIQYF. Here the CDR3 DNA reads TGTGCCACCAGCAGAGATGGGGGCGGGAGCGACATTCAGTACTTC.

This clonotype turned up a few times. The rearrangement uses TRBV20-1 and TRBJ2-5; no definite D call. Germline V gene sequence: CDR1 DFQATT, CDR2 SNEGSKA (reference sequence). Trimming pared 7 bases from V and 5 bases from J, leaving 11 bases between. The CDR3 loop spans 11 amino acids. The CDR3: CSGEASETQYF. The CDR3 DNA sequence: TGCAGTGGTGAAGCGAGTGAGACCCAGTACTTC.

The chain has TRBV20-1 and TRBJ2-1; 12 bases line up with TRBD2. CDR1 is DFQATT and CDR2 is SNEGSKA in the germline V gene (reference sequence). The CDR3 has 17 residues. Trimming removed 3 bases from V and 15 bases from J; junction bases left unmatched: 21. CDR3 sequence (DNA): TGCAGTGCTAGGACTAGCGGGAGAGCCTCCGACGAAATGAGAGCGTTCTTC. It codes for CSARTSGRASDEMRAFF.

This sequence joins TRBV6-1 and TRBJ2-7, with 11 bases identical to TRBD1. Germline V gene sequence: CDR1 MNHNS, CDR2 SASEGT. CDR3 length equals 15 residues. The ends lost 1 base at V and 4 bases at J; junction bases unmatched: 3. CDR3 sequence (DNA): TGTGCCAGCAGTGAAGGGACAGGGGGCCGGTACGAGCAGTACTTC. This encodes CASSEGTGGRYEQYF.

The rearrangement joins TRBV5-1 to TRBJ2-7, with 7 bases that match TRBD1. Germline loops: CDR1 SGHRS, CDR2 YFSETQ. With 4 bases clipped from V and 2 bases from J, the junction kept 3 bases outside the gene matches. This CDR3 contains 13 residues. The CDR3 region has the DNA TGCGCCAGCAGCGCCGGACAGGCCTACGAGCAGTACTTC. This translates into CASSAGQAYEQYF. The whole variable domain, remainder taken from reference TRBV5-1 and TRBJ2-7, is KAGVTQTPRYLIKTRGQQVTLSCSPISGHRSVSWYQQTPGQGLQFLFEYFSETQRNKGNFPGRFSGRQFSNSRSEMNVSTLELGDSALYLCASSAGQAYEQYFGPGTRLTVT.

This sequence joins TRBV7-6 and TRBJ2-1; 11 bases line up with TRBD2. The germline V gene has CDR1 SGHVS and CDR2 FNYEAQ. V dropped 5 bases and J dropped 11; count of bases not matched to a gene: 11. The CDR3 spans 15 residues. DNA for the CDR3: TGTGCCAGCAGCAGGACGGGACTAGCGGAGGAGAAGCAGTTCTTC. Translating gives CASSRTGLAEEKQFF.

CDR3 nucleotides: TGTGCCAGCAGCCCCCTATCCGTTCTAGCGGGAATCCGCACCTTCGGGGAGACCCAGTACTTC. As protein: CASSPLSVLAGIRTFGETQYF. This chain joins TRBV7-9 and TRBJ2-5; TRBD2 matches 9 bases. Germline V gene lookup returns CDR1 SEHNR and CDR2 FQNEAQ (reference sequence). The CDR3 loop spans 21 amino acids. J lost 5 bases, V lost 5 bases, and 27 bases had no gene match.

The chain couples TRBV28 to TRBJ1-2; D might be TRBD1 (5 bases). CDR3 length: 12 amino acids. Trimming left V 7 bases short and J 5 bases short, with 11 bases between. Germline-derived CDR1 and CDR2 are MDHEN and SYDVKM. The CDR3 DNA reads as TGTGCCAGCATGGGGGTCGTATATGGCTACACCTTC. It encodes CASMGVVYGYTF.

The rearrangement uses TRBV4-1 and TRBJ1-3; D possibly corresponds to TRBD1 (5 bases). This CDR3 spans 16 amino acids. Per germline, CDR1 MGHRA and CDR2 YSYEKL. Trimming stripped 3 bases from V and 0 bases from J, with 12 bases between. The CDR3 is CASSHPGRRSGNTIYF. The CDR3, as DNA: TGCGCCAGCAGCCACCCAGGGCGTCGCTCTGGAAACACCATATATTTT.

The chain is built from TRBV20-1 and TRBJ2-3; 9 nucleotides align to TRBD2. The CDR3 loop spans 15 amino acids. Trimming cost V 3 bases and J 4 bases; bases outside gene matches: 8. The germline gives CDR1 DFQATT, CDR2 SNEGSKA (reference sequence). CDR3 DNA sequence: TGCAGTGCTAGGTTAGCGGGGGCCAGTTCAGATACGCAGTATTTT. Protein sequence: CSARLAGASSDTQYF.

The chain recombines TRBV12-3 or TRBV12-4 with TRBJ2-2; D uncertain. The CDR3 loop spans 13 amino acids. V lost 5 bases and J 7 bases, leaving 11 bases between the germline ends. CDR3 bases: TGTGCCAGCAGTCCACGGTATGGCGGGGAGCTGTTTTTT. Protein product: CASSPRYGGELFF.

This clonotype showed up just once. The V call is TRBV7-2, the J call TRBJ1-2; D is unclear. This CDR3 is built from 13 residues. Germline V lookup: CDR1 SGHTA, CDR2 FQGNSA. V was trimmed by 2 bases and J by 7 bases, leaving 11 bases between them. This CDR3 is CASSLYRASGYTF. In DNA form, the CDR3 reads TGTGCCAGCAGCTTATATAGGGCGAGTGGCTACACCTTC.

This clonotype was found a few times. The rearrangement links TRBV20-1 to TRBJ1-2, with D uncertain. The CDR3 extends over 11 amino acids. Germline lookup yields CDR1 DFQATT and CDR2 SNEGSKA (reference sequence). The germline V and J ends were trimmed by 4 bases and 8 bases, with 11 bases remaining between them. The CDR3 reads CSAIKGMGYTF. DNA of the CDR3: TGCAGTGCTATCAAGGGAATGGGCTACACCTTC.

The chain carries TRBV10-2 and TRBJ1-5; possibly TRBD1 for D (6 bases). CDR1 and CDR2 (germline): WSHSY, SAAADI. Trimming shortened V by 4 bases and J by 6 bases, and 13 bases separated the two germline ends. The CDR3 loop spans 14 amino acids. CDR3 nucleotide sequence: TGCGCCAGCAGTGTCGGAGGGGGGGGTCAGCCCCAGCATTTT. Its protein product is CASSVGGGGQPQHF.

This rearrangement joins TRBV20-1 to TRBJ1-1, with TRBD1 matching 8 bases. The CDR3 has 15 residues. CDR1 is DFQATT and CDR2 is SNEGSKA in the germline V gene (reference sequence). This CDR3 reads CRAVGSGGLNTEAFF. The CDR3 DNA is TGCAGAGCGGTAGGGTCAGGGGGCCTGAACACTGAAGCTTTCTTT.

The chain has TRBV6-1 and TRBJ1-1, with D possibly being TRBD1 (5 bases). V lost 2 bases to trimming and J lost 1 base, with 17 bases between them. Per the germline V gene, CDR1 is MNHNS and CDR2 is SASEGT. The CDR3 has 17 amino acids. This CDR3 is CASSEPLQGWANTEAFF. The CDR3 nucleotides read TGTGCCAGCAGTGAACCCCTGCAGGGATGGGCGAACACTGAAGCTTTCTTT.